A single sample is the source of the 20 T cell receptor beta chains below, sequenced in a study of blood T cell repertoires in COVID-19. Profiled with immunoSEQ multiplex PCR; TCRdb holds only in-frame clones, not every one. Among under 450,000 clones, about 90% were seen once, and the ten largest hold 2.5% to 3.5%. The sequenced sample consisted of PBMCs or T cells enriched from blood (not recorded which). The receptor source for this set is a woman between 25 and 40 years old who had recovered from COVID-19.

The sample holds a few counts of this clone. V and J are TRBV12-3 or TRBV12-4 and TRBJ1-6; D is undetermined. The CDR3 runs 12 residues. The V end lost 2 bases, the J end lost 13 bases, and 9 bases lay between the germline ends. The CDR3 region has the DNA TGTGCCAGCAGTTTAATGGGCAGTCCCCTCCACTTT. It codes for CASSLMGSPLHF.

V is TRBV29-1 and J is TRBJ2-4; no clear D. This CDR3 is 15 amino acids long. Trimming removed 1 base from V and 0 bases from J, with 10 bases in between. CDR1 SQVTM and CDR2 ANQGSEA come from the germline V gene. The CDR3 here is CSVEGVPLAKNIQYF. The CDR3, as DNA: TGCAGCGTTGAAGGAGTACCCCTAGCCAAAAACATTCAGTACTTC.

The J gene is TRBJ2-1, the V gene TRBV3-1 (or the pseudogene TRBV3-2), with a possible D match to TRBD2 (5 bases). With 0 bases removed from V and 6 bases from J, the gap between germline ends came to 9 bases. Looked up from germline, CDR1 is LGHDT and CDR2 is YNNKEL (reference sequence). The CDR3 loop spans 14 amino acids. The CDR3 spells CASSQDRGSNEQFF. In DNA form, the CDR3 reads TGTGCCAGCAGCCAAGATCGGGGAAGCAATGAGCAGTTCTTC.

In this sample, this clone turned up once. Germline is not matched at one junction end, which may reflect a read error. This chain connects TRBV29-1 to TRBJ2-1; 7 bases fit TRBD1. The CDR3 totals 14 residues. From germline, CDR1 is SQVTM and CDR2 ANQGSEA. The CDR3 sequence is CSVEVLRQGNEQFF. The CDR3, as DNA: TGCAGCGTCGAAGTCCTGAGACAGGGAAATGAGCAGTTCTTC.

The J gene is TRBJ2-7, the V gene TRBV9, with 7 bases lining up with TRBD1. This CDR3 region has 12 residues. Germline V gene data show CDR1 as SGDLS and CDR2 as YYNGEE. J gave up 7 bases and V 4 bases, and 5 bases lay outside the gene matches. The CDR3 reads CASSMGQREQYF. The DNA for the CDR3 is TGTGCCAGCAGCATGGGACAGAGGGAGCAGTACTTC.

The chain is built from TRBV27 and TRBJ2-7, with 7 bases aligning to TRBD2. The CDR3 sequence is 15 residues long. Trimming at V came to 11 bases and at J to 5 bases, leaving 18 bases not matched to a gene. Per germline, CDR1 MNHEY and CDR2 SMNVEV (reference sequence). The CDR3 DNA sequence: TGTGCCTGCGCCCGTACGGGCGGGAGAGGCGACGAGCAGTACTTC. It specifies CACARTGGRGDEQYF.

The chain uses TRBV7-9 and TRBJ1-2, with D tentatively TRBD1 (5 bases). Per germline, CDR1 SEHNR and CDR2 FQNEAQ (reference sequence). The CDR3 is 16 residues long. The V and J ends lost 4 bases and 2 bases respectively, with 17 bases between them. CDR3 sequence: CASSSRGDRSNYGYTF. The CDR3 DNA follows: TGTGCCAGCAGCTCCCGGGGGGATCGGAGCAACTATGGCTACACCTTC.

CDR3 amino acids: CASRLQGAAYGYTF. In DNA form, the CDR3 reads TGTGCCAGCCGACTACAGGGGGCTGCCTATGGCTACACCTTC. This chain links TRBV27 with TRBJ1-2; 9 nucleotides agree with TRBD1. The ends lost 8 bases at V and 4 bases at J; junction bases unmatched: 8. Looked up from germline, CDR1 is MNHEY and CDR2 is SMNVEV (reference sequence). This CDR3 contains 14 residues.

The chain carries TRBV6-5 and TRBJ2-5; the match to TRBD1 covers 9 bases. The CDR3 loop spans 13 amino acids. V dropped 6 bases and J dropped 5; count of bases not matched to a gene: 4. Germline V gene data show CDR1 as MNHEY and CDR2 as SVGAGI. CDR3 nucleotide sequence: TGTGCCAGCAGCCTAGGGACAGGGGAGACCCAGTACTTC. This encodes CASSLGTGETQYF.

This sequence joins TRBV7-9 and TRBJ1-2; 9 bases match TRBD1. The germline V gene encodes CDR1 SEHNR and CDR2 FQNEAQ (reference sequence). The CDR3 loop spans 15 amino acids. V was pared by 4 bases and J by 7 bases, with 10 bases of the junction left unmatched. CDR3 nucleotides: TGTGCCAGCAGCTCCCGGACAGGGGAAAGAGGTGGCTACACCTTC. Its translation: CASSSRTGERGGYTF. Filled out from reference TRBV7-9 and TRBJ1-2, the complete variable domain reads DTGVSQNPRHKITKRGQNVTFRCDPISEHNRLYWYRQTLGQGPEFLTYFQNEAQLEKSRLLSDRFSAERPKGSFSTLEIQRTEQGDSAMYLCASSSRTGERGGYTFGSGTRLTVV.

The CDR3 loop is CASRNTGTGFYEQYF. The CDR3 nucleotides are TGTGCCAGCAGAAACACAGGGACAGGGTTTTACGAGCAGTACTTC. The V call is TRBV28, the J call TRBJ2-7, with 9 bases aligning to TRBD1. After removal of 6 bases from V and 4 bases from J, the junction contained 10 bases not matched to a gene. Germline V gives CDR1 MDHEN, CDR2 SYDVKM. This CDR3 spans 15 amino acids.

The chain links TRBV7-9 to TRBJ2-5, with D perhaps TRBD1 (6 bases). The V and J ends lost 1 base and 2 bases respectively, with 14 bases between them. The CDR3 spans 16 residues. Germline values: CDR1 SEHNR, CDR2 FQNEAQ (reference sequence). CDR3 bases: TGTGCCAGCAGCTTAGGAGGGGGTGACAGGCAAGAGACCCAGTACTTC. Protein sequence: CASSLGGGDRQETQYF.

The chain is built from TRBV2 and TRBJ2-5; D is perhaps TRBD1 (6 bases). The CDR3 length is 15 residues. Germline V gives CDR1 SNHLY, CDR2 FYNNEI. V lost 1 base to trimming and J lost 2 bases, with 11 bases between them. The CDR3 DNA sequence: TGTGCCAGCAGTGAAGTTGGGACACAACAAGAGACCCAGTACTTC. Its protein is CASSEVGTQQETQYF.

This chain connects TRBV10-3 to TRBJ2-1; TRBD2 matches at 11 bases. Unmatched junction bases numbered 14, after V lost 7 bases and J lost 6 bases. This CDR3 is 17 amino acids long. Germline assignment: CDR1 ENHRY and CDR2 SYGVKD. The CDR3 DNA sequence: TGTGCCATCAAACTAGCGGGAGACAGGTCTGGCGCCAATGAGCAGTTCTTC. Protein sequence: CAIKLAGDRSGANEQFF.

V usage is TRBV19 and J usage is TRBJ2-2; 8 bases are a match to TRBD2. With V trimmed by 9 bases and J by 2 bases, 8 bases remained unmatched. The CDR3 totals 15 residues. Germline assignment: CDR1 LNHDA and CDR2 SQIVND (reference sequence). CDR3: CASKTLADNTGELFF. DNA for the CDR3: TGTGCCAGCAAAACACTAGCGGATAACACCGGGGAGCTGTTTTTT.

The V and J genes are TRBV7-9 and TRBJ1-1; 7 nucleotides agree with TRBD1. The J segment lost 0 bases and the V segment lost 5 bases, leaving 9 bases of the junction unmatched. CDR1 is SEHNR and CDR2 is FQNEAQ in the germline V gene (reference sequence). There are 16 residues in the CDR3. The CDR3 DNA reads TGTGCCAGCAGCCACGACAGGGAGGCAATGAACACTGAAGCTTTCTTT. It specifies CASSHDREAMNTEAFF.

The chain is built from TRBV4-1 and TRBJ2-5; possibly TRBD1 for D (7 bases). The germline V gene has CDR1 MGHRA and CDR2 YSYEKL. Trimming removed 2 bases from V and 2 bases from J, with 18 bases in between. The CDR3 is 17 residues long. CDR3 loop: CASSQRGGGWAQETQYF. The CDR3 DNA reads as TGCGCCAGCAGCCAACGCGGAGGGGGCTGGGCTCAAGAGACCCAGTACTTC.

The CDR3 region has the DNA TGTGCCAGCAGCCAAGAATATACAGGGGACTATGGCTACACCTTC. Protein sequence: CASSQEYTGDYGYTF. The chain combines TRBV14 with TRBJ1-2; 7 bases align to TRBD1. After removal of 0 bases from V and 3 bases from J, the junction contained 4 bases not matched to a gene. The CDR3 is 15 residues long. In germline, CDR1 is SGHDN, CDR2 FVKESK. The full variable domain, completed using reference TRBV14 and TRBJ1-2, is EAGVTQFPSHSVIEKGQTVTLRCDPISGHDNLYWYRRVMGKEIKFLLHFVKESKQDESGMPNNRFLAERTGGTYSTLKVQPAELEDSGVYFCASSQEYTGDYGYTFGSGTRLTVV.

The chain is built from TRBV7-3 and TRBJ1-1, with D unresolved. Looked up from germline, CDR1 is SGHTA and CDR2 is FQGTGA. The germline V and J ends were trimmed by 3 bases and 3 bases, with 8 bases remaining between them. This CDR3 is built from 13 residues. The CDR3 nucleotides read TGTGCCAGCAGCTTCCGCCGGGACACTGAAGCTTTCTTT. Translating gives CASSFRRDTEAFF.

The CDR3 loop is CASSTEYGWQFF. CDR3 bases: TGTGCCAGTAGTACGGAGTATGGGTGGCAATTCTTC. The rearrangement links TRBV19 to TRBJ2-1; no firm D call. CDR3 length: 12 residues. Germline V lookup: CDR1 LNHDA, CDR2 SQIVND (reference sequence). V dropped 4 bases and J dropped 16 bases, with 17 bases sitting between them.